The T cell receptor (beta chain) described here comes from a study of cytomegalovirus exposure and HLA in healthy donors. The overall study: The study placed less than 90% of its 350 to 400 genotyped donors in the Caucasian-associated ancestry cluster. Study results and limitations: HLA alleles showed associations with 15,000 to 20,000 TCR beta sequences in a later analysis, at a 0.05 false discovery rate. As a later analysis showed, several of the most significant clusters appeared to be linked to common viral pathogens.

PCR used 60 Vbeta primers and 13 Jbeta primers. Clones were sequenced by immunoSEQ multiplex PCR, and TCRdb holds only the in-frame ones, with some missing. The data contain about 180,000 clones, about 75% of them singletons. This clone occurred a few times. No antigen is known for it. This sequence was found in a man between 35 and 55 years old in good health and CMV-seropositive. Material: PBMCs.

The CDR3 is CASTPWGGGKETQYF. DNA of the CDR3: TGTGCCAGCACCCCCTGGGGAGGGGGTAAAGAGACCCAGTACTTC. The genes are TRBV11-2 and TRBJ2-5, with D possibly TRBD2 on 7 matching bases. The CDR3 extends over 15 amino acids. CDR1 is SGHAT and CDR2 is FQNNGV in the germline V gene. Trimming took 7 bases from V and 3 from J, leaving 18 bases between them.